One and the same sample provided the 8 T cell receptor beta chains below, sequenced in a study of beta chain features in type 1 diabetes. The authors reverse transcribed all of the isolated RNA, so sequencing captured expressed TCRB transcripts. Generated by immunoSEQ multiplex PCR, the TCRdb table keeps only in-frame clones and is missing some. Of just over 600,000 clones listed, around 16% are singletons. The sequenced sample was naive CD4+ T cells from blood. These receptors were taken from a man in his late teens or twenties in good health.

The CDR3 DNA follows: TGTGCCTGGAGGGGACCGTCCTCTGGAAACACCATATATTTT. Its protein product is CAWRGPSSGNTIYF. This chain uses TRBV30 with TRBJ1-3; TRBD1 might be the D (5 bases). Between the trimmed V and J ends, which lost 3 bases and 0 bases, there was a span of 9 bases. The CDR3 consists of 14 residues. The germline V gene encodes CDR1 GTSNPN and CDR2 SVGIG (reference sequence).

A few counts support this clone. The CDR3 loop reads CASSSERETQYF. In nucleotides, the CDR3 is TGTGCCAGCAGCTCTGAGCGGGAGACCCAGTACTTC. J is TRBJ2-5 and V is TRBV6-1; a possible D gene is TRBD2 (5 bases). Germline values: CDR1 MNHNS, CDR2 SASEGT. This CDR3 is built from 12 residues. V lost 6 bases and J 5 bases, leaving 10 bases between the germline ends.

This sequence joins TRBV5-1 and TRBJ2-7, with D possibly matching TRBD1 (6 bases). The CDR3 has 14 residues. Trimming took 4 bases from V and 0 from J, leaving 11 bases between them. From germline, CDR1 is SGHRS and CDR2 YFSETQ. CDR3 sequence: CASSQLGGSYEQYF. The CDR3 DNA sequence: TGCGCCAGCAGCCAACTAGGGGGCTCCTACGAGCAGTACTTC.

Only a few counts were recorded for this clone. The genes are TRBV5-6 and TRBJ2-3; no definite D call. The germline gives CDR1 SGHDT, CDR2 YYEEEE. Trimming left V 1 base short and J 5 bases short, with 20 bases between. This CDR3 has 17 residues. CDR3 protein: CASSLFSFGWFGDTQYF. DNA for the CDR3: TGTGCCAGCAGCTTGTTCTCCTTCGGCTGGTTTGGAGATACGCAGTATTTT.

V is TRBV15 and J is TRBJ2-2; TRBD2 matches at 9 bases. With V trimmed by 0 bases and J by 7 bases, 3 bases remained unmatched. Germline V gene data show CDR1 as LNHNV and CDR2 as YYDKDF (reference sequence). CDR3 length: 15 residues. The CDR3 sequence: CATSREAGGVGELFF. CDR3 DNA: TGTGCCACCAGCAGAGAGGCGGGAGGGGTCGGGGAGCTGTTTTTT. The entire variable domain, with the rest obtained from reference TRBV15 and TRBJ2-2, is as follows: DAMVIQNPRYQVTQFGKPVTLSCSQTLNHNVMYWYQQKSSQAPKLLFHYYDKDFNNEADTPDNFQSRRPNTSFCFLDIRSPGLGDTAMYLCATSREAGGVGELFFGEGSRLTVL.

In nucleotides, the CDR3 is TGTGCCAGCAGACTTAGACAGGGGTCCAATGAGCAGTTCTTC. Encoded protein: CASRLRQGSNEQFF. V usage is TRBV6-6 and J usage is TRBJ2-1, with 8 nucleotides matching TRBD1. Trimming took 6 bases from V and 6 from J; bases not matched to a gene: 7. There are 14 residues in the CDR3. Per the germline V gene, CDR1 is MNHNY and CDR2 is SVGAGI (reference sequence).

This clone was seen repeatedly, ten times or more. The gene calls are TRBV7-2 and TRBJ2-1, with unresolved D. Trimming removed 5 bases from V and 0 bases from J, with 8 bases in between. The CDR3 extends over 14 amino acids. Germline-derived CDR1 and CDR2 are SGHTA and FQGNSA. CDR3 in amino acids: CASSTGHSYNEQFF. CDR3 nucleotide sequence: TGTGCCAGCAGCACCGGTCACTCCTACAATGAGCAGTTCTTC.

Remarks on this clone: The identical CDR3 is also encoded by other nucleotide sequences in the sample. V usage is TRBV7-3 and J usage is TRBJ2-1; tentatively, D is TRBD1 or TRBD2 (5 bases each). V lost 2 bases and J 7 bases, leaving 6 bases between the germline ends. The CDR3 consists of 12 residues. Germline CDR1 reads SGHTA; CDR2 reads FQGTGA. CDR3 in amino acids: CASSLWGNEQFF. The CDR3 nucleotides read TGTGCCAGCAGCTTATGGGGGAATGAGCAGTTCTTC. Looking up the rest from reference TRBV7-3 and TRBJ2-1 gives the full variable domain: GAGVSQTPSNKVTEKGKYVELRCDPISGHTALYWYRQSLGQGPEFLIYFQGTGAADDSGLPNDRFFAVRPEGSVSTLKIQRTERGDSAVYLCASSLWGNEQFFGPGTRLTVL.